The next 29 T cell receptor beta chains were all read from a single sample in a study of OX40 agonist ivuxolimab in advanced cancers. Assay: immunoSEQ multiplex PCR; the TCRdb copy retains only in-frame clones and omits some. The sample contains under 75,000 clones, 91% of which appear only once. The material sequenced was CD4+ or CD8+ T cells sorted from blood, taken in a trial of the OX40 agonist ivuxolimab. Receptors were obtained from an adult with an advanced solid tumor such as melanoma, head and neck, liver or kidney cancer.

The chain is built from TRBV7-9 and TRBJ2-1; D call uncertain. Trimming left V 1 base short and J 2 bases short, with 9 bases between. CDR1 and CDR2 from the germline V gene are SEHNR and FQNEAQ (reference sequence). The CDR3 runs to 15 residues. As DNA, the CDR3 is TGTGCCAGCAGCTTAGGGTCGGATACCTACAATGAGCAGTTCTTC. It codes for CASSLGSDTYNEQFF.

J is TRBJ2-3 and V is TRBV4-3; 11 bases fit TRBD2. In germline, CDR1 is LGHNA, CDR2 YSLEER. V dropped 3 bases and J dropped 1; count of bases not matched to a gene: 3. CDR3 length equals 16 residues. DNA for the CDR3: TGCGCCAGCAGCCATGGGACTAGCGGACGCACAGATACGCAGTATTTT. Its translation: CASSHGTSGRTDTQYF.

V gene TRBV6-1 combines with J gene TRBJ1-5; 9 nucleotides agree with TRBD1. Per the germline V gene, CDR1 is MNHNS and CDR2 is SASEGT. With V trimmed by 1 base and J by 6 bases, 4 bases remained unmatched. The CDR3 runs 15 residues. The CDR3 DNA reads TGTGCCAGCAGTGAAGGGACAGGGGAAGGTCAGCCCCAGCATTTT. It yields the protein CASSEGTGEGQPQHF.

The CDR3, as DNA: TGCAGCGTTGAAGGTGAGGGGGCCAGCACCGGGGAGCTGTTTTTT. Translated: CSVEGEGASTGELFF. The chain uses TRBV29-1 and TRBJ2-2, with 7 bases that match TRBD1. J was trimmed by 4 bases and V by 1 base; bases with no gene match: 6. This CDR3 has 15 residues. CDR1 and CDR2 from the germline V gene are SQVTM and ANQGSEA.

The chain uses TRBV18 and TRBJ2-5, with a weak D call TRBD1 (6 bases). V was cut by 5 bases and J by 1 base, with 14 bases left in between. The CDR3 loop spans 15 amino acids. The germline V gene encodes CDR1 KGHSH and CDR2 LQKENI. The CDR3 DNA is TGTGCCAGCTCAGACAGGACGGAGAGCCAAGAGACCCAGTACTTC. Translating it yields CASSDRTESQETQYF. The whole variable domain, remainder taken from reference TRBV18 and TRBJ2-5, is NAGVMQNPRHLVRRRGQEARLRCSPMKGHSHVYWYRQLPEEGLKFMVYLQKENIIDESGMPKERFSAEFPKEGPSILRIQQVVRGDSAAYFCASSDRTESQETQYFGPGTRLLVL.

This sequence joins TRBV9 and TRBJ2-1, with TRBD2 identical over 11 bases. The length of the CDR3 is 16 residues. V dropped 0 bases and J dropped 9; count of bases not matched to a gene: 8. Per germline, CDR1 SGDLS and CDR2 YYNGEE. CDR3 sequence reads: CASSVEYSGRVGEQFF. The CDR3 coding sequence is TGTGCCAGCAGCGTAGAGTATAGCGGGAGGGTTGGTGAGCAGTTCTTC.

The gene calls are TRBV7-8 and TRBJ2-7; D gene unclear. The V and J ends lost 1 base and 3 bases respectively, with 10 bases between them. Looked up from germline, CDR1 is SGHVS and CDR2 is FQNEAQ. CDR3 length: 14 residues. The CDR3 DNA is TGTGCCAGCAGCTTAGGGGTTGGCGACTACGAGCAGTACTTC. Translation: CASSLGVGDYEQYF.

The chain uses TRBV5-1 and TRBJ2-5; 14 positions match TRBD2. The CDR3 covers 16 residues. CDR1 is SGHRS, CDR2 YFSETQ, per germline. The V segment lost 6 bases and the J segment 5 bases; nucleotides outside the gene matches: 9. CDR3 residues: CASTTGLAGDRETQYF. CDR3 DNA: TGCGCCAGCACAACGGGACTAGCGGGAGATCGGGAGACCCAGTACTTC.

The chain links TRBV30 to TRBJ2-5; D call uncertain. The V gene lost 2 bases and the J gene lost 5 bases, with 12 bases spanning the gap. The CDR3 covers 13 residues. CDR1 is GTSNPN and CDR2 is SVGIG in the germline V gene (reference sequence). The CDR3 loop is CAWSLGLRETQYF. CDR3 nucleotides: TGTGCCTGGAGTTTGGGATTGAGGGAGACCCAGTACTTC. Filled out from reference TRBV30 and TRBJ2-5, the complete variable domain reads SQTIHQWPATLVQPVGSPLSLECTVEGTSNPNLYWYRQAAGRGLQLLFYSVGIGQISSEVPQNLSASRPQDRQFILSSKKLLLSDSGFYLCAWSLGLRETQYFGPGTRLLVL.

This chain joins TRBV7-2 and TRBJ2-1, with D possibly TRBD2 on 6 matching bases. V was trimmed by 1 base and J by 3 bases, leaving 7 bases between them. CDR1 is SGHTA, CDR2 FQGNSA, per germline. The CDR3 has 14 amino acids. The CDR3 region is CASSLVAVYNEQFF. As DNA, the CDR3 is TGTGCCAGCAGCTTAGTAGCGGTCTACAATGAGCAGTTCTTC.

As concerns this clone: Other nucleotide sequences in the sample specify the same CDR3. The V gene is TRBV30, the J gene TRBJ2-7; D might be TRBD2 (5 bases). This CDR3 is 13 amino acids long. The germline gives CDR1 GTSNPN, CDR2 SVGIG (reference sequence). V shed 2 bases and J shed 12 bases, with 20 bases lying between them. In DNA form, the CDR3 reads TGTGCCTGGAGTTCGACGGGGATGGACGCGCCGTACTTC. Protein: CAWSSTGMDAPYF.

This clone came up once. V and J are TRBV28 and TRBJ2-3; D remains unclear. Germline assignment: CDR1 MDHEN and CDR2 SYDVKM. CDR3 length: 15 amino acids. The V and J ends lost 8 bases and 2 bases respectively, with 17 bases between them. The CDR3 nucleotides are TGTGCCAGCTCCCTCTTGGGGATTTACACAGATACGCAGTATTTT. Its translation is CASSLLGIYTDTQYF.

The chain couples TRBV7-9 to TRBJ2-4, with no clear D. Trimming pared 5 bases from V and 4 bases from J, leaving 9 bases between. Germline CDR1 is SEHNR and CDR2 is FQNEAQ (reference sequence). This CDR3 is 13 amino acids long. The CDR3 nucleotides are TGTGCCAGCAGCCCGGGCCCGAAAAACATTCAGTACTTC. This gives the protein CASSPGPKNIQYF.

The rearrangement uses TRBV9 and TRBJ1-2; 12 positions match TRBD1. The CDR3 sequence is 15 residues long. J lost 7 bases, V lost 2 bases, and 6 bases had no gene match. Germline V gene lookup returns CDR1 SGDLS and CDR2 YYNGEE. The CDR3 loop reads CASSVGDRGLLGYTF. The CDR3 coding sequence is TGTGCCAGCAGCGTGGGGGACAGGGGGCTTCTTGGCTACACCTTC.

The rearrangement uses TRBV5-4 and TRBJ2-7; D ambiguous. This CDR3 region has 13 residues. Germline V gene lookup returns CDR1 SGHNT and CDR2 YYREEE (reference sequence). V shed 1 base and J shed 5 bases, with 10 bases lying between them. Here the CDR3 DNA reads TGTGCCAGCAGCTTGCCCGGTGGGAACGAGCAGTACTTC. Its translation: CASSLPGGNEQYF.

The chain links TRBV4-3 to TRBJ2-7, with D hard to call. V lost 0 bases and J 2 bases, leaving 17 bases between the germline ends. The CDR3 consists of 17 residues. The germline gives CDR1 LGHNA, CDR2 YSLEER. In nucleotides, the CDR3 is TGCGCCAGCAGCCAAGATCGAGTCAGTCGGCCAACCTACGAGCAGTACTTC. Translating gives CASSQDRVSRPTYEQYF.

The chain has TRBV7-8 and TRBJ2-1; weak D call: TRBD1 (5 bases). Germline V CDR1 and CDR2: SGHVS, FQNEAQ. This CDR3 contains 14 residues. V gave up 1 base and J gave up 1 base, with 5 bases separating them. The CDR3 nucleotides read TGTGCCAGCAGCTTAGGACAGTCCTACAATGAGCAGTTCTTC. Its translation: CASSLGQSYNEQFF.

This clone was detected many times. The chain employs TRBV5-4 and TRBJ1-5; 9 nucleotides line up with TRBD1. The germline CDR1 and CDR2 sequences are SGHNT and YYREEE (reference sequence). The CDR3 covers 16 residues. The trim removed 0 bases at V and 5 bases at J, leaving 6 bases unmatched. CDR3 loop: CASSLDRGHGDQPQHF. CDR3 coding DNA: TGTGCCAGCAGCTTGGACAGGGGGCATGGGGATCAGCCCCAGCATTTT.

The V and J genes are TRBV7-6 and TRBJ1-1; no clear D gene. CDR3 length: 17 residues. The germline gives CDR1 SGHVS, CDR2 FNYEAQ. V was cut by 0 bases and J by 0 bases, with 14 bases left in between. The CDR3 reads CASSLAATAWMNTEAFF. The CDR3 region has the DNA TGTGCCAGCAGCTTAGCGGCAACAGCCTGGATGAACACTGAAGCTTTCTTT.

The chain has TRBV27 and TRBJ1-1; tentatively, D is TRBD1 (5 bases). This CDR3 region has 14 residues. CDR1 is MNHEY and CDR2 is SMNVEV in the germline V gene (reference sequence). V was cut by 0 bases and J by 4 bases, with 9 bases left in between. The CDR3 loop reads CASSLSTGITEAFF. CDR3 coding DNA: TGTGCCAGCAGTTTATCAACAGGAATCACTGAAGCTTTCTTT.

The chain links TRBV28 to TRBJ1-1, with D unresolved. V was cut by 3 bases and J by 4 bases, with 9 bases left in between. From germline, CDR1 is MDHEN and CDR2 SYDVKM. The CDR3 has 13 residues. Here the CDR3 reads CASSFTDTTEAFF. Written as DNA, the CDR3 is TGTGCCAGCAGTTTCACGGATACCACTGAAGCTTTCTTT.

This clone was found a few times. The same CDR3 arises from other DNA sequences in this sample as well. The CDR3 reads CASRPDRAQGYTF. The CDR3 DNA follows: TGTGCCAGCAGACCGGACAGGGCGCAAGGCTACACCTTC. The chain combines TRBV7-9 with TRBJ1-2, with 8 nucleotides matching TRBD1. Germline V gives CDR1 SEHNR, CDR2 FQNEAQ (reference sequence). The CDR3 contains 13 residues. J was trimmed by 8 bases and V by 6 bases; bases with no gene match: 8.

The chain links TRBV6-5 to TRBJ1-1, with TRBD1 matching 10 bases. J lost 3 bases, V lost 6 bases, and 4 bases had no gene match. Germline assignment: CDR1 MNHEY and CDR2 SVGAGI. The CDR3 contains 14 residues. CDR3 nucleotide sequence: TGTGCCAGCAGCCACGGACAGGGGGACACTGAAGCTTTCTTT. It specifies CASSHGQGDTEAFF.

The rearrangement uses TRBV6-4 and TRBJ2-6; no firm D call. Germline V CDR1 and CDR2: MRHNA, SNTAGT. V was cut by 9 bases and J by 3 bases, with 9 bases left in between. The CDR3 has 13 amino acids. The CDR3 loop is CARSRGGANVLTF. The CDR3, as DNA: TGTGCCAGGTCTAGAGGTGGGGCCAACGTCCTGACTTTC.

The genes are TRBV7-9 and TRBJ1-1; D is undetermined. Trimming pared 6 bases from V and 0 bases from J, leaving 17 bases between. The germline gives CDR1 SEHNR, CDR2 FQNEAQ (reference sequence). The CDR3 length is 16 residues. The CDR3 here is CASSSEKGFMNTEAFF. For the CDR3, the DNA is TGTGCCAGCAGTTCGGAAAAGGGATTCATGAACACTGAAGCTTTCTTT. The variable domain in full, with the rest retrieved from reference TRBV7-9 and TRBJ1-1, is DTGVSQNPRHKITKRGQNVTFRCDPISEHNRLYWYRQTLGQGPEFLTYFQNEAQLEKSRLLSDRFSAERPKGSFSTLEIQRTEQGDSAMYLCASSSEKGFMNTEAFFGQGTRLTVV.

The chain recombines TRBV14 with TRBJ1-4; D is unclear. CDR3 length equals 16 residues. Trimming cost V 1 base and J 0 bases, with 9 bases left between them. Germline V gene sequence: CDR1 SGHDN, CDR2 FVKESK. CDR3 DNA sequence: TGTGCCAGCAGCCAAGGAAGACGCGCAACTAATGAAAAACTGTTTTTT. Its translation: CASSQGRRATNEKLFF.

This clone has more than one count but fewer than ten. The chain combines TRBV9 with TRBJ2-5; 12 nucleotides align to TRBD2. The germline CDR1 and CDR2 sequences are SGDLS and YYNGEE. V gave up 3 bases and J gave up 4 bases; unmatched junction bases: 7. This CDR3 contains 16 residues. The CDR3 sequence: CASSEELAGGGETQYF. CDR3 nucleotides: TGTGCCAGCAGCGAGGAACTAGCGGGAGGTGGAGAGACCCAGTACTTC.

The V call is TRBV27, the J call TRBJ2-1; 9 bases map to TRBD2. The ends lost 5 bases at V and 5 bases at J; junction bases unmatched: 7. Germline V CDR1 and CDR2: MNHEY, SMNVEV (reference sequence). This CDR3 contains 15 residues. The CDR3 reads CASSPSSGINNEQFF. The CDR3 DNA sequence: TGTGCCAGCAGTCCGTCTAGCGGGATAAACAATGAGCAGTTCTTC.

This chain links TRBV28 with TRBJ1-5; 9 bases agree with TRBD1. The CDR3 sequence is 15 residues long. The V and J ends lost 6 bases and 4 bases, in that order; junction bases with no gene match: 7. Per germline, CDR1 MDHEN and CDR2 SYDVKM. CDR3 sequence: CASRVTGGRNQPQHF. DNA of the CDR3: TGTGCCAGCAGGGTAACAGGGGGCAGGAATCAGCCCCAGCATTTT.